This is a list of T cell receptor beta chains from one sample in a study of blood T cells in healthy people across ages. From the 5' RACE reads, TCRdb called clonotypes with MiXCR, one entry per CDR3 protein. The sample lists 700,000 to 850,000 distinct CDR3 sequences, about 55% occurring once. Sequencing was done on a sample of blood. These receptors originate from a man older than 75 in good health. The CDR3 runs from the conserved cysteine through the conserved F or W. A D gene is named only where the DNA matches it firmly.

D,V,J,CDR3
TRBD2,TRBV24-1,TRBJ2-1,CATSDPAAGESYNEQFF
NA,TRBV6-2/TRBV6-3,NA,CASSYSATTDEQYF
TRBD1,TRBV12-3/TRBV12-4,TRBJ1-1,CASSQTGTGTTEAFF
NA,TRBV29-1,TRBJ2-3,CSVDYQTDTQYF
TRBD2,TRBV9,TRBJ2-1,CASSGRLAGGNYNEQFF
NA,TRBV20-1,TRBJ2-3,CSARDLLASTDTQYF
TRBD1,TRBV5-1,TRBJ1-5,CASSLGTGLNQPQHF
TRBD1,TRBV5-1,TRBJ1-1,CASSLARQGFAEAFF
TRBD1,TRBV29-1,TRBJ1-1,CSSRGPNTEAFF
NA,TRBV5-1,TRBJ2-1,CASRRAAYNEQFF
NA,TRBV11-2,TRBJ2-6,CASSRAFTGISGANVLTF